These 3 T cell receptor beta chains were all obtained from the same sample, sequenced in a study of early T cells in non-severe SARS-CoV-2 infection. One entry per CDR3 protein, called by TCRdb with MiXCR from the 5' RACE reads. The table records approximately 52,000 distinct CDR3 sequences, approximately 8% of them present only once. The sample comprised whole blood. Receptor source: an adult who was a healthcare worker with PCR-confirmed SARS-CoV-2 infection or an uninfected control (not recorded which).

The CDR3 DNA reads TGTGCCAGCAGATTAGCGGGGGGGATCACAGATACGCAGTATTTT. It is translated as CASRLAGGITDTQYF. The chain has TRBV27 and TRBJ2-3; 11 nucleotides agree with TRBD2. CDR1 and CDR2 from the germline V gene are MNHEY and SMNVEV (reference sequence). V lost 6 bases, J lost 2 bases, and 4 bases stayed unmatched. The CDR3 extends over 15 amino acids.

A few counts support this clonotype. The chain uses TRBV5-1 and TRBJ1-1; a weak D match, TRBD1 (6 bases). The germline CDR1 and CDR2 sequences are SGHRS and YFSETQ. The length of the CDR3 is 15 residues. Trimming cost V 4 bases and J 2 bases, with 15 bases left between them. CDR3: CASSPTGRGNTEAFF. The DNA for the CDR3 is TGCGCCAGCAGCCCTACCGGCAGGGGCAACACTGAAGCTTTCTTT.

This clonotype has just a few counts. The chain combines TRBV28 with TRBJ2-6; a possible D gene is TRBD2 (5 bases). The CDR3 loop spans 18 amino acids. Germline V lookup: CDR1 MDHEN, CDR2 SYDVKM. V lost 2 bases and J 0 bases, leaving 14 bases between the germline ends. CDR3 coding DNA: TGTGCCAGCAGTTTACTCAGCGGAACCAACTCTGGGGCCAACGTCCTGACTTTC. Protein product: CASSLLSGTNSGANVLTF.